The 22 T cell receptor beta chains listed next were all sequenced from one sample in a study of T cells in Graves' hyperthyroidism and ophthalmopathy. TCR beta CDR3 sequences were amplified from RNA transcripts. With the HTBI primer set, the TCR CDR3 went through a first round of RT-PCR. A single record per CDR3 protein comes from TCRdb applying MiXCR to the multiplex PCR reads. Counted here are approximately 870,000 distinct CDR3 sequences, 35% to 45% occurring once; the ten biggest clones make up about 9%. Material for sequencing was blood. The origin of the receptors is a man aged 18 to 30 with Graves' hyperthyroidism.

The chain combines TRBV6-6 with TRBJ1-1; D is possibly TRBD1 (5 bases). This CDR3 is built from 14 residues. Between the trimmed V and J ends, which lost 5 bases and 0 bases, there was a span of 10 bases. Germline-derived CDR1 and CDR2 are MNHNY and SVGAGI (reference sequence). The CDR3 coding sequence is TGTGCCAGCAGTGTTCGACAGCTGAACACTGAAGCTTTCTTT. It encodes CASSVRQLNTEAFF.

The table lists this clonotype with many counts. The chain recombines TRBV15 with TRBJ2-5; 7 nucleotides line up with TRBD2. The CDR3 totals 16 residues. The V and J ends lost 0 bases and 4 bases, in that order; junction bases with no gene match: 8. Germline CDR1 is LNHNV and CDR2 is YYDKDF (reference sequence). The CDR3, as DNA: TGTGCCACCAGCAGAGAAGGAGCGTCTAGCGGAGAGACCCAGTACTTC. It encodes CATSREGASSGETQYF.

This chain uses TRBV12-3 or TRBV12-4 with TRBJ1-2; D possibly corresponds to TRBD1 (5 bases). V shed 4 bases and J shed 4 bases, with 13 bases lying between them. CDR3 size: 14 residues. The CDR3 is CASSWGVPGYGYTF. The DNA of the CDR3 is TGTGCCAGCAGTTGGGGGGTACCTGGCTATGGCTACACCTTC.

CDR3 DNA sequence: TGTGCCAGCACGGGATGGAGCAATCAGCCCCAGCATTTT. Its translation is CASTGWSNQPQHF. The V and J genes are TRBV25-1 and TRBJ1-5; D unresolved. The ends were cut back, 7 bases at V and 1 base at J, with 8 bases in the middle. Per the germline V gene, CDR1 is MGHDK and CDR2 is SYGVNS. The CDR3 has 13 amino acids. Drawing the rest from reference TRBV25-1 and TRBJ1-5, the complete variable domain is EADIYQTPRYLVIGTGKKITLECSQTMGHDKMYWYQQDPGMELHLIHYSYGVNSTEKGDLSSESTVSRIRTEHFPLTLESARPSHTSQYLCASTGWSNQPQHFGDGTRLSIL.

V is TRBV7-8 and J is TRBJ1-6; 8 bases are a match to TRBD1. Per the germline V gene, CDR1 is SGHVS and CDR2 is FQNEAQ. Trimming at V came to 6 bases and at J to 7 bases, leaving 14 bases not matched to a gene. This CDR3 is built from 17 residues. This CDR3 is CASSLSGQGNKNSPLHF. In nucleotides, the CDR3 is TGTGCCAGCAGTTTAAGCGGACAGGGTAATAAAAATTCACCCCTCCACTTT.

In this sample, this clonotype turned up a few times. The rearrangement joins TRBV29-1 to TRBJ2-7; 8 nucleotides match TRBD2. Germline CDR1 is SQVTM and CDR2 is ANQGSEA. Germline trimming cut 2 bases from V and 3 bases from J; bases unmatched to any gene: 3. This CDR3 comprises 13 residues. In DNA, the CDR3 is TGCAGCGTTGAAACTAGCGGAGACTACGAGCAGTACTTC. Protein: CSVETSGDYEQYF.

Turning to this clonotype: Since a much larger clone is just one base distant, this may be a read error. This chain uses TRBV10-3 with TRBJ1-1; tentatively, D is TRBD1 (5 bases). The CDR3 loop spans 16 amino acids. Trimming cost V 6 bases and J 4 bases, with 21 bases left between them. Germline-derived CDR1 and CDR2 are ENHRY and SYGVKD. CDR3 region: CAISSTGTRGSTEAFF. The CDR3 DNA sequence: TGTGCCATCAGCTCGACCGGGACGAGAGGGAGCACTGAAGCTTTCTTT.

The V gene is TRBV20-1, the J gene TRBJ2-7, with D maybe TRBD2 (6 bases). This CDR3 comprises 11 residues. The V and J ends lost 6 bases and 4 bases respectively, with 10 bases between them. The V gene's germline CDR1 is DFQATT and CDR2 SNEGSKA (reference sequence). The CDR3 reads CSAGGVYEQYF. CDR3 sequence (DNA): TGCAGTGCCGGAGGGGTTTACGAGCAGTACTTC.

This clonotype has only a few counts. This chain joins TRBV7-2 and TRBJ1-1; D is undetermined. This CDR3 contains 13 residues. Germline lookup yields CDR1 SGHTA and CDR2 FQGNSA. V was shortened by 1 base and J by 5 bases, with 8 bases between the two germline ends. CDR3 bases: TGTGCCAGCAGCTTAGGGTCATCGACTGAAGCTTTCTTT. The encoded protein is CASSLGSSTEAFF. Supplemented by reference TRBV7-2 and TRBJ1-1, the full variable domain reads GAGVSQSPSNKVTEKGKDVELRCDPISGHTALYWYRQSLGQGLEFLIYFQGNSAPDKSGLPSDRFSAERTGGSVSTLTIQRTQQEDSAVYLCASSLGSSTEAFFGQGTRLTVV.

The chain recombines TRBV29-1 with TRBJ2-2, with 11 bases matching TRBD2. The CDR3 spans 15 residues. Germline V gene lookup returns CDR1 SQVTM and CDR2 ANQGSEA. With V trimmed by 3 bases and J by 8 bases, 8 bases remained unmatched. CDR3: CSVEVAGGFKGELFF. The DNA for the CDR3 is TGCAGCGTTGAGGTAGCGGGGGGGTTTAAAGGGGAGCTGTTTTTT.

This clonotype was observed once. The V call is TRBV29-1, the J call TRBJ1-6; 9 positions match TRBD1. The CDR3 is made up of 13 amino acids. Germline V gives CDR1 SQVTM, CDR2 ANQGSEA. The V and J ends lost 4 bases and 10 bases, in that order; junction bases with no gene match: 5. CDR3 residues: CSVGDRDRSPLHF. CDR3 nucleotide sequence: TGCAGCGTTGGGGACAGGGATCGCTCACCCCTCCACTTT.

The chain joins TRBV2 to TRBJ1-5, with no clear D. The CDR3 contains 17 residues. The germline gives CDR1 SNHLY, CDR2 FYNNEI. V dropped 0 bases and J dropped 3 bases, with 15 bases sitting between them. CDR3 DNA: TGTGCCAGCAGTGAAGCGCCGGTCGGGCGGTACAATCAGCCCCAGCATTTT. This encodes CASSEAPVGRYNQPQHF.

This clonotype was detected many times. V and J are TRBV15 and TRBJ2-2; the D gene is possibly TRBD2 (6 bases). Germline lookup yields CDR1 LNHNV and CDR2 YYDKDF (reference sequence). Between the trimmed V and J ends, which lost 0 bases and 0 bases, there was a span of 8 bases. The CDR3 sequence is 16 residues long. DNA for the CDR3: TGTGCCACCAGCAGAGAGGGCGGGACGAACACCGGGGAGCTGTTTTTT. The encoded protein is CATSREGGTNTGELFF.

V and J are TRBV10-3 and TRBJ2-6; D remains ambiguous. The V gene's germline CDR1 is ENHRY and CDR2 SYGVKD. Trimming took 0 bases from V and 3 from J, leaving 12 bases between them. The CDR3 is made up of 17 amino acids. The CDR3 spells CAISESAMGNGANVLTF. The CDR3 nucleotides are TGTGCCATCAGTGAGTCCGCGATGGGGAATGGGGCCAACGTCCTGACTTTC.

A word on this clonotype: The junction departs from the called germline gene at one end, perhaps through a read error. The chain carries TRBV7-7 and TRBJ2-5, with D perhaps being TRBD1 or TRBD2 (5 bases each). The CDR3 covers 14 residues. Germline loops: CDR1 SSHAT, CDR2 FNYEAQ (reference sequence). In nucleotides, the CDR3 is TGTGCTAGCAGCCGTCATGGGGGAATGGAGACCCAGTACTTC. It encodes CASSRHGGMETQYF.

The V gene is TRBV12-3 or TRBV12-4, the J gene TRBJ2-7; D may be TRBD1 or TRBD2 (5 bases each). V gave up 5 bases and J gave up 0 bases, with 11 bases separating them. The CDR3 runs 14 residues. The CDR3 protein is CASSGTASSYEQYF. CDR3 DNA: TGTGCCAGCAGTGGGACCGCGAGCTCCTACGAGCAGTACTTC.

This clonotype was counted many times. The chain uses TRBV24-1 and TRBJ1-5; weak D call: TRBD1 (5 bases). V was cut by 9 bases and J by 3 bases, with 14 bases left in between. CDR1 is KGHDR, CDR2 SFDVKD, per germline. The CDR3 runs 14 residues. The CDR3 is CATQRGGVNQPQHF. CDR3 nucleotides: TGTGCCACCCAACGGGGCGGGGTCAATCAGCCCCAGCATTTT.

The chain employs TRBV5-1 and TRBJ2-2; weak D call: TRBD2 (6 bases). Between the trimmed V and J ends, which lost 2 bases and 2 bases, there was a span of 10 bases. The V gene's germline CDR1 is SGHRS and CDR2 YFSETQ. The CDR3 totals 15 residues. The CDR3 sequence is CASSFGGFNTGELFF. The CDR3 coding sequence is TGCGCCAGCAGCTTCGGGGGATTTAACACCGGGGAGCTGTTTTTT.

The sample holds many counts of this clonotype. The rearrangement links TRBV9 to TRBJ1-4; TRBD1 might be the D (6 bases). V lost 3 bases, J lost 5 bases, and 11 bases lay in between. Germline values: CDR1 SGDLS, CDR2 YYNGEE. This CDR3 has 14 residues. CDR3 protein: CASSEGEPNEKLFF. The DNA of the CDR3 is TGTGCCAGCAGCGAGGGGGAACCAAATGAAAAACTGTTTTTT.

This clonotype turned up a few times. The chain links TRBV20-1 to TRBJ1-1; D is unclear. Germline V CDR1 and CDR2: DFQATT, SNEGSKA (reference sequence). The CDR3 covers 14 residues. The V end lost 0 bases, the J end lost 0 bases, and 8 bases lay between the germline ends. The CDR3 nucleotides read TGCAGTGCTAGAGATGGAACATTGAACACTGAAGCTTTCTTT. It is translated as CSARDGTLNTEAFF.

This chain links TRBV7-9 with TRBJ1-4; the D gene is possibly TRBD1 (6 bases). Per the germline V gene, CDR1 is SEHNR and CDR2 is FQNEAQ (reference sequence). Trimming left V 6 bases short and J 10 bases short, with 18 bases between. CDR3 size: 14 residues. The CDR3 coding sequence is TGTGCCAGCAGTTACGAGGGGGGACGCCGAAAACTGTTTTTT. The encoded protein is CASSYEGGRRKLFF.

This clonotype was recorded many times. At one boundary the junction diverges from the germline segment, which might be a read error. The chain couples TRBV11-2 to TRBJ1-1; D unclear. The CDR3 extends over 12 amino acids. CDR1 is SGHAT, CDR2 FQNNGV, per germline. The CDR3 DNA sequence: TGCGCCAGCAGCCAAGATAGAGTTGAAGCTTTCTTT. Protein sequence: CASSQDRVEAFF.